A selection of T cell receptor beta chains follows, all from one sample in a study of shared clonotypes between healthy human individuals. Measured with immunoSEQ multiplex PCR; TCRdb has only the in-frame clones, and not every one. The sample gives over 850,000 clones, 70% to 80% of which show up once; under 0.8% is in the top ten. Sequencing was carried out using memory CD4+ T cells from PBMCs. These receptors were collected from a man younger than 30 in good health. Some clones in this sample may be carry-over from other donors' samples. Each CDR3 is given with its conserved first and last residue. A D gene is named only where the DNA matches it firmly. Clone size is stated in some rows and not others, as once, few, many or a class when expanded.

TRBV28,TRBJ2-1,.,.,CASKGGRSYNEQFF,TGTGCCAGCAAGGGAGGCCGCTCCTACAATGAGCAGTTCTTC
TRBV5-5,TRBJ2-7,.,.,CASSSQGRNGYEQYF,TGTGCCAGCAGCTCCCAGGGGAGGAACGGTTACGAGCAGTACTTC
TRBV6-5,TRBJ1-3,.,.,CASRDGSGNTIYF,TGTGCCAGCAGAGACGGCTCTGGAAACACCATATATTTT
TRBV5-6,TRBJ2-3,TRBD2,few,CASSLYSGRAGGTDTQYF,TGTGCCAGCAGCTTGTACAGCGGGAGGGCTGGAGGCACAGATACGCAGTATTTT
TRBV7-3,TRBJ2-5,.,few,CASSHQRYQETQYF,TGTGCCAGCAGCCATCAGCGGTACCAAGAGACCCAGTACTTC
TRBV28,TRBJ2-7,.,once,CASLTPGRPYEQYF,TGTGCCAGCCTAACCCCGGGTCGTCCCTACGAGCAGTACTTC
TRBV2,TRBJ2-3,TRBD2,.,CASSLLAESTDTQYF,TGTGCCAGCAGCTTACTAGCGGAAAGCACAGATACGCAGTATTTT
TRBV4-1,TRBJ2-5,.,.,CASSQDGQTETQYF,TGCGCCAGCAGCCAAGATGGACAGACGGAGACCCAGTACTTC
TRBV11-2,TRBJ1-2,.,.,CASSLSPRDSEAGGYTF,TGTGCCAGCAGCTTAAGCCCCCGGGACTCCGAGGCGGGTGGCTACACCTTC
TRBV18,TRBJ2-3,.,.,CASSPLRETDTQYF,TGTGCCAGCTCACCCCTCAGGGAAACAGATACGCAGTATTTT
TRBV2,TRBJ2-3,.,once,CASSDRGFSTDTQYF,TGTGCCAGCAGTGACAGAGGATTTAGCACAGATACGCAGTATTTT
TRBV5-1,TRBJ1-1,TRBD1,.,CASSPTGSHSGAFF,TGCGCCAGCAGCCCGACAGGGTCCCACTCGGGGGCTTTCTTT
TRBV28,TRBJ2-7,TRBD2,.,CASSSPGLGGEQYF,TGTGCCAGCAGCTCACCGGGACTAGGGGGCGAGCAGTACTTC
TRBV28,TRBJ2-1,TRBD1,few,CASSAPQGAPSYNEQFF,TGTGCCAGCAGCGCCCCACAGGGGGCCCCATCCTACAATGAGCAGTTCTTC
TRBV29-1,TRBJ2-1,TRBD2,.,CSVGGRAGYNEQFF,TGCAGCGTTGGGGGGAGGGCCGGCTACAATGAGCAGTTCTTC
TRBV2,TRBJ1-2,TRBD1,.,CASSYRGPYGYTF,TGTGCCAGCAGTTACAGGGGCCCCTATGGCTACACCTTC